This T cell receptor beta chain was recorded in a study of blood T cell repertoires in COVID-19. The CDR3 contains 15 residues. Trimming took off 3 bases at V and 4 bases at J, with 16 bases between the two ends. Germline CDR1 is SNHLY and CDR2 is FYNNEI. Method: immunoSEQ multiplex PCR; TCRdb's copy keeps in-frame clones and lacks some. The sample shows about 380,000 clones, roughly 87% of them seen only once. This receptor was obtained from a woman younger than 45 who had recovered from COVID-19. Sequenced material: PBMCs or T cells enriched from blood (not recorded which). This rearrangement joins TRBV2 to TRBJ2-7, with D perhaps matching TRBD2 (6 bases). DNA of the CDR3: TGTGCCAGCAGTGAGTACGAGACTAGAAGGTACGAGCAGTACTTC. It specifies CASSEYETRRYEQYF.